The sample holds many counts of the clone carrying this T cell receptor (beta chain). The target antigen is unknown. Using a J-beta primer mix together with a sample-barcoded 5' primer, a second PCR was run for roughly 6 to 12 cycles. Every sample gave at least 3 million paired-end reads containing CDR3. From the 5' RACE reads, TCRdb called clonotypes with MiXCR, one entry per CDR3 protein. The table has around 2 million distinct CDR3 sequences, about 39% seen once. Extraction yielded at least 6 micrograms of total RNA per sample. This specimen comes from a study of blood T cells in healthy people across ages. Study findings and constraints: When set beside aged donors, long-lived donors presented more naive CD4+ cells and higher diversity. Donor CMV infection status was unknown, possibly confounding age-related changes in expanded clonotypes.

The germline CDR1 and CDR2 sequences are SQVTM and ANQGSEA. Trimming stripped 4 bases from V and 4 bases from J, with 28 bases between. This CDR3 contains 18 residues. Material: blood. This TCR derives from a human donor in good health. V is TRBV29-1 and J is TRBJ2-5; D possibly corresponds to TRBD2 (6 bases). The DNA of the CDR3 is TGCAGCGTTGTTTTTTCGGGACTCAATAAGAGATTGGTAGAGACCCAGTACTTC. It encodes CSVVFSGLNKRLVETQYF.